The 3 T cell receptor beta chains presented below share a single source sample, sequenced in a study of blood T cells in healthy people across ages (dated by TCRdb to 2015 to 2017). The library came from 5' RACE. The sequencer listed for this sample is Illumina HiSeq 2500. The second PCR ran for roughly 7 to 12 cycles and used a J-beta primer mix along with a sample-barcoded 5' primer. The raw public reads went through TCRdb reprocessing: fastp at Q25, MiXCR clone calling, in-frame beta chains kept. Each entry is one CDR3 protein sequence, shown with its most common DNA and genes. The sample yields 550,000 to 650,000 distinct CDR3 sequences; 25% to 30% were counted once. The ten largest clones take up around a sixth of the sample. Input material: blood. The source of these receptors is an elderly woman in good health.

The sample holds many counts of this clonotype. The CDR3 DNA is TGTGCCAGCAGATGGGACACACGAATAAACACTGAAGCTTTCTTT. Protein product: CASRWDTRINTEAFF. V usage is TRBV7-2 and J usage is TRBJ1-1; weak D call: TRBD1 (6 bases). Germline loops: CDR1 SGHTA, CDR2 FQGNSA. This CDR3 is 15 amino acids long. Trimming cost V 6 bases and J 2 bases, with 16 bases left between them.

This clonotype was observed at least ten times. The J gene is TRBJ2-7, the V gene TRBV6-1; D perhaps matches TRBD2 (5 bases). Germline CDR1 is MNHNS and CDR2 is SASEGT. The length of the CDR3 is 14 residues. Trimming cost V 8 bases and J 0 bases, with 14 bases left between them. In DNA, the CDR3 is TGTGCCAGCGGGCGGAGGACCCCCTCCTACGAGCAGTACTTC. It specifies CASGRRTPSYEQYF.

The CDR3 sequence is CASSSSSRDYQETQYF. CDR3 DNA: TGTGCCAGCAGTTCCTCGTCCCGGGACTACCAAGAGACCCAGTACTTC. The chain is built from TRBV12-3 or TRBV12-4 and TRBJ2-5, with D possibly being TRBD2 (6 bases). V was trimmed by 4 bases and J by 0 bases, leaving 15 bases between them. This CDR3 contains 16 residues.